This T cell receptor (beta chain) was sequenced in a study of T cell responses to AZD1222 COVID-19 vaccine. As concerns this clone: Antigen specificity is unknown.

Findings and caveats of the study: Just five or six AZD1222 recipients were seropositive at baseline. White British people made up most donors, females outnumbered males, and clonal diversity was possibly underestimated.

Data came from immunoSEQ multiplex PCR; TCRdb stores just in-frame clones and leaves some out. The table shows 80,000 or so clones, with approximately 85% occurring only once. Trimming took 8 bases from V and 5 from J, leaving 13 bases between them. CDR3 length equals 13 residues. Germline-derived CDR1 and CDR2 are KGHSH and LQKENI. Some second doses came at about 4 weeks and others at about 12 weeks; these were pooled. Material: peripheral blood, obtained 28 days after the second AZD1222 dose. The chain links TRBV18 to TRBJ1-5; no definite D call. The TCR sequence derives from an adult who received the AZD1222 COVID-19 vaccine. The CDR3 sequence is CASQFGRDQPQHF. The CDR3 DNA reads TGTGCCAGCCAATTTGGACGGGATCAGCCCCAGCATTTT.